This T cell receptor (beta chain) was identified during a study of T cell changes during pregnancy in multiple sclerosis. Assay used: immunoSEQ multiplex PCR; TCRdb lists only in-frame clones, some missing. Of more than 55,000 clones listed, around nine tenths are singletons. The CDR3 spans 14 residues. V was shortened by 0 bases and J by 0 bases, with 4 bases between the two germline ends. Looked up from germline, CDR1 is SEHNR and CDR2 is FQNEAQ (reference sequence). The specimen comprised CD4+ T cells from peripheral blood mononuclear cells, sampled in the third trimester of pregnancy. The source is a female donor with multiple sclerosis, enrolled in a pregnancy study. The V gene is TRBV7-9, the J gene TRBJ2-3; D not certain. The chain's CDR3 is CASSLARSTDTQYF. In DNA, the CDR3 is TGTGCCAGCAGCTTAGCGCGAAGCACAGATACGCAGTATTTT.